This passage covers 6 T cell receptor beta chains from one sample sequenced in a study of T cell responses to AZD1222 COVID-19 vaccine. Profiling relied on immunoSEQ multiplex PCR, and the TCRdb table lists in-frame clones only, not all of them. The table shows about 86,000 clones, with more than 70% occurring only once. The specimen comprised peripheral blood, sampled on day 0 of AZD1222 vaccination. These receptor sequences come from an adult in good health.

CDR3 in DNA: TGTGCCAGCACCACGGTTGGGGGTGAGCAGTTCTTC. Amino acid sequence: CASTTVGGEQFF. The chain links TRBV3-1 (or the pseudogene TRBV3-2) to TRBJ2-1; D could derive from TRBD1 or TRBD2 (5 bases each). The V end lost 7 bases, the J end lost 9 bases, and 13 bases lay between the germline ends. CDR1 is LGHDT and CDR2 is YNNKEL in the germline V gene (reference sequence). CDR3 length: 12 amino acids.

The V and J genes are TRBV6-5 and TRBJ1-6; D gene ambiguous. This CDR3 is built from 16 residues. V was cut by 4 bases and J by 0 bases, with 10 bases left in between. CDR1 is MNHEY and CDR2 is SVGAGI in the germline V gene. The CDR3 bases are TGTGCCAGCAGTTCGCGTCAGAGCTCCTATAATTCACCCCTCCACTTT. This translates into CASSSRQSSYNSPLHF.

This chain links TRBV30 with TRBJ2-5, with D possibly matching TRBD1 (5 bases). The V end lost 3 bases, the J end lost 4 bases, and 12 bases lay between the germline ends. The CDR3 contains 13 residues. Germline CDR1 reads GTSNPN; CDR2 reads SVGIG (reference sequence). CDR3 sequence: CAWSQGLGETQYF. DNA for the CDR3: TGTGCCTGGAGCCAGGGATTAGGAGAGACCCAGTACTTC.

The chain joins TRBV2 to TRBJ2-1; 7 nucleotides line up with TRBD2. Germline V gene data show CDR1 as SNHLY and CDR2 as FYNNEI. V trimming: 0 bases; J trimming: 7 bases; junction bases outside the gene matches: 6. The CDR3 sequence is 15 residues long. CDR3 loop: CASSEALGGLNEQFF. The CDR3 DNA reads TGTGCCAGCAGTGAAGCGCTCGGGGGGTTGAATGAGCAGTTCTTC.

The J gene is TRBJ1-1, the V gene TRBV11-3; TRBD1 agrees at 7 bases. Germline CDR1 reads SGHNT; CDR2 reads YENEEA. With 3 bases clipped from V and 7 bases from J, the junction kept 17 bases outside the gene matches. The CDR3 is 17 amino acids. The CDR3 DNA follows: TGTGCCAGCAGCTTCGAAAAGACTAAAGGGGGCAGAGGTGAAGCTTTCTTT. Translated, it gives CASSFEKTKGGRGEAFF.

The chain combines TRBV13 with TRBJ1-1; D uncertain. The CDR3 extends over 15 amino acids. Germline V gene data show CDR1 as PRHDT and CDR2 as FYEKMQ (reference sequence). The V gene lost 5 bases and the J gene lost 2 bases, with 15 bases spanning the gap. In DNA form, the CDR3 reads TGTGCCAGCAGCCCGGAGTTAGCAGCCAACACTGAAGCTTTCTTT. Translated, it gives CASSPELAANTEAFF.